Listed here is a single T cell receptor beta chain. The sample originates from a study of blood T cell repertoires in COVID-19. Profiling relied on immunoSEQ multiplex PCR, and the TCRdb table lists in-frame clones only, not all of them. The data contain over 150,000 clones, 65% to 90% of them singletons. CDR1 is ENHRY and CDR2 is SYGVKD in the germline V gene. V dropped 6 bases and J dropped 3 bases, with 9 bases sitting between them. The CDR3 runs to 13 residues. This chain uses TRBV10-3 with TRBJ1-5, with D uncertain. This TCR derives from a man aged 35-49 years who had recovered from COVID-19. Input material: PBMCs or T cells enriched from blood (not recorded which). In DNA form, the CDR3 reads TGTGCCATCAGCCCAACTTCCAATCAGCCCCAGCATTTT. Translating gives CAISPTSNQPQHF.